The subject of this entry is one T cell receptor beta chain. What this receptor recognizes is not known. The input lacks base qualities; no much larger clone sits a single base away. The germline V gene yields SNHLY for CDR1 and FYNNEI for CDR2. Between the V and J ends, shortened by 10 bases and 1 base respectively, the junction contains 13 bases. The CDR3 goes from the cysteine to the phenylalanine over 14 residues. Just the 42-base CDR3 DNA is kept, in frame starting at base 1. The sample is drawn from a study of vaccination effects on CD4 cells after COVID-19 (dated by TCRdb to 2022 to 2024). Concerning the study at large: Each participant got two doses of an mRNA SARS-CoV-2 vaccine, either BNT162b2 or mRNA-1273. The Oncomine TCR Beta short-read assay on an Illumina iSeq 100 was used to sequence cultures from other donors in the study. Altogether, some 11 COVID-19 convalescent patients and a few SARS-CoV-2-naive healthy vaccine recipients made up the full study. Pre-vaccine samples from a couple of convalescent patients were drawn 16 days and one week before the first dose, 142 and 148 days after COVID-19 diagnosis. SARS-CoV-2 spike-specific CD4+ TCR repertoires were compared before and after mRNA vaccination in COVID-19 convalescent patients and in infection-naive vaccine recipients. Summary of the overall study and its limitations: At late post-vaccination timepoints, both infection-induced and vaccine-induced clones showed marked clonal contraction, consistent with waning T cell responses. The study was limited by a small number of convalescent patients and lacked early post-infection timepoints. For convalescent patients, new clones induced by the vaccine made up most of the post-vaccine spike-reactive repertoire, and these new clones were largely distinct from the clones induced by infection.

Libraries were built with the immunoSEQ multiplex PCR assay. DNA from the cultured, isolated CD4+ T cells was subjected to TCR beta CDR3 sequencing. For the original study's pipeline: Non-productive TCR sequences were removed, reads were trimmed to the CDR3 region, and CDR3s of at least 7 amino acids were retained. Antigen-specific clonotypes were identified with the MANAFEST web app by comparing expansion in peptide wells against reference cultures. For clones to be considered positive, expansion at FDR<0.05 versus reference and all other wells, an odds ratio above 5, and a frequency above 0.1% in two replicate wells were required. Clonotypes significantly expanded in SARS-CoV-2 spike wells and in at least one common cold coronavirus spike condition were defined as cross-reactive. Using the stringdist R package, CDR3 similarity was measured by Levenshtein distance, and unrooted trees were constructed with ape in R 3.6.1. TCRdb mirrors the immuneACCESS table, restricted to in-frame sequences. Some clones are absent from its copies; in checked studies, under half trace to an unresolved V gene, and the reason for the others is unknown. V and J calls and clone size come straight from that table; D and trimming were deduced from the DNA. The sample table holds 30,000 to 40,000 clones, of which just under 75% were seen once. About 35% of the sample goes to the ten largest clones.

The ViraFEST assay stimulated PBMC with viral peptide pools and then used TCR sequencing to identify antigen-specific CD4+ T cell clonotypes by expansion. After around ten days of culture, CD4+ T cells were isolated with the EasySep CD4+ T cell isolation kit. PCR-confirmed SARS-CoV-2 infection had occurred in convalescent patients between March and December 2020, before the Alpha, Beta and Delta variants emerged in the United States. Each well held roughly 2.2 million PBMC cultured in IMDM containing roughly 5% human AB serum, about 10 IU/ml IL-2 and gentamicin, along with around 11 ug/ml peptides. Half of the culture medium was replaced with fresh IL-2-containing medium on days 3 and 7. Unless otherwise noted, each peptide stimulation condition was cultured in triplicate wells. PBMC were separated from whole blood using Ficoll-Paque Plus gradient centrifugation and were then either cryopreserved at -140C or used fresh. Genomic DNA was extracted from cultured CD4+ T cells with the QIAamp micro DNA kit.

The sequence came from a human donor who had a prior SARS-CoV-2 infection. The chain employs TRBV2 and TRBJ2-2, with the D gene not confidently named. The sample consisted of CD4+ T cells from PBMCs cultured with a peptide pool, taken before COVID-19 vaccination. The CDR3 protein: CATRKGGNTGELFF. The DNA sequence is given as TGTGCCACTCGTAAAGGCGGGAACACCGGGGAGCTGTTTTTT.